This TCR beta chain is drawn from a study of Ad26.COV2.S vaccination and SARS-CoV-2 variants (dated by TCRdb to the early 2020s). With respect to the entire study: Vaccine-arm donors came from COV1001, a multicentre, randomized, double-blind, placebo-controlled phase I-IIa trial of Ad26.COV2.S in healthy adults. Blinding of investigators to trial group allocation was maintained during experiments and outcome assessment. The TCR-sequenced set comprised around 30 samples: some 20 Ad26.COV2.S vaccine recipients, 5 placebo recipients and 8 SARS-CoV-2 convalescent individuals. TCRbeta repertoire sequencing served as the tool for gauging how specific and how broad the SARS-CoV-2-reactive T cell receptors were following Ad26.COV2.S vaccination. Ad26.COV2.S was administered intramuscularly at a dose of 5x10^10 or 1x10^11 viral particles, either as one shot or as two shots given 56 days apart. Participants in the trial were split at random into five groups of five each, receiving low-dose or high-dose Ad26.COV2.S once or twice, or else placebo on both occasions. Results the study describes overall, beyond this receptor: Compared with placebo recipients, Ad26.COV2.S recipients showed higher spike-specific TCR breadth (P = 0.0014). The authors noted that total T cell responses may have been underestimated by the TCR breadth and depth analyses. After vaccination, substantial breadth of spike-specific CD8+ and CD4+ T cell responses was reported. Vaccine and placebo recipients had comparable non-spike TCR breadth, which fits with the vaccine containing only spike. The study lacked the statistical power to compare responses across vaccine doses or regimens.

The intended sense of this specimen's treatment or condition label: 19 received Ad26.COV2.S at low or high dose, single or two shots; roughly 5 received placebo; per-sample allocation not given. Repertoires of vaccine and placebo recipients were sequenced from samples collected on day 63 after the first injection. Cohort 1b enrolled about two dozen adults aged 18-55 years at a single site in Boston, USA, between 29 July and 7 August 2020. Ad26.COV2.S was a replication-incompetent adenovirus type 26 vector that expressed a prefusion-stabilized SARS-CoV-2 spike protein derived from the original Wuhan strain. TCRbeta CDR3 regions were sequenced with the immunoSEQ Assay. After extraction, genomic DNA underwent amplification by bias-controlled multiplex PCR, followed by high-throughput sequencing. The study's own analysis went as follows. To quantify the absolute abundance of every unique TCRbeta CDR3 region, sequences were collapsed and filtered. T cell fraction was estimated by normalization of TCRbeta template counts to usable DNA, with usable DNA being measured through amplification of reference genes present in all nucleated cells. Repertoire TCRs were annotated as SARS-CoV-2-specific when V gene, CDR3 amino acid sequence and J gene were exactly matched to a known reactive TCR set. The reference SARS-CoV-2 TCR set came from MIRA and was filtered for enrichment in COVID-19-positive ImmuneCODE repertoires, removing public or cross-reactive TCRs. Based on the MIRA antigens, annotated TCRs were further analysed at the level of specific ORF or position within ORF. Breadth was defined as annotated unique rearrangements over total unique productive rearrangements; depth was the summed frequency of those rearrangements. Group comparisons of TCR breadth used two-sided Wilcoxon rank-sum tests. Entries here come from immuneACCESS through TCRdb and include only in-frame sequences with V and J called. Some clones fail to appear in such tables; in the studies checked, an unresolved V gene covers under half of the shortfall, and the cause of the remainder is unknown. That table gives V, J and clone size, and the DNA gave D and trimming. The sample has hundreds of thousands of clones on record, roughly 91% of them singletons. The ten most abundant clones make up 3.4% of the sample.

The CDR3 starts with the cysteine, ends with the phenylalanine, and has 16 residues. Only the CDR3 region is kept as DNA, spanning 48 bases read in frame from base 1. CDR1 and CDR2 (LGHNA, YNFKEQ) derive from the germline V gene. Trimming takes 4 bases off V and 0 bases off J; junction bases not matched to a gene: 3. As regards this clone: This clone's antigen is unknown. The input lacks base qualities; no much larger clone sits a single base away.

The sequence links TRBV4-2 to TRBJ2-3, and 11 junctional nucleotides match TRBD2. The specimen was peripheral blood, collected in a trial of Ad26.COV2.S vaccine versus placebo. The source is a person between 18 and 65 years old who received the Ad26.COV2.S COVID-19 vaccine or a placebo. The DNA sequence is TGTGCCAGCAGCCGCCGGACTAGCGGGAGCACAGATACGCAGTATTTT. It translates as CASSRRTSGSTDTQYF.